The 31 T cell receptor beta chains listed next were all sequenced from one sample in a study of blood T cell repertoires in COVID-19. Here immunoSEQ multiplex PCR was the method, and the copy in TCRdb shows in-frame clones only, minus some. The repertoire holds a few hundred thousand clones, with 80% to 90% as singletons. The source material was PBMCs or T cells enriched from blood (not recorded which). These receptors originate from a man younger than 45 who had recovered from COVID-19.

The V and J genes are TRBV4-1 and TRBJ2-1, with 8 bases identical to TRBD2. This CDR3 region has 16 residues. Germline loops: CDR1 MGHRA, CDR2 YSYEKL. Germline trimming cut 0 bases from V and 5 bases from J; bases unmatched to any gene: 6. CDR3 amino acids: CASSQDGSGNDNEQFF. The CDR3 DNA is TGCGCCAGCAGCCAAGATGGTAGCGGGAACGACAATGAGCAGTTCTTC.

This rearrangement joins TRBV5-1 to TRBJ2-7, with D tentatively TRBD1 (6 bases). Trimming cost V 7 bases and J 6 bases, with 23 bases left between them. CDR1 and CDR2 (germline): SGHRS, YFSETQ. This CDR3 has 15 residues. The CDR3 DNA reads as TGCGCCAGCCCAAATAGATCGACAGGAGGTGGCGAGCAGTACTTC. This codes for CASPNRSTGGGEQYF.

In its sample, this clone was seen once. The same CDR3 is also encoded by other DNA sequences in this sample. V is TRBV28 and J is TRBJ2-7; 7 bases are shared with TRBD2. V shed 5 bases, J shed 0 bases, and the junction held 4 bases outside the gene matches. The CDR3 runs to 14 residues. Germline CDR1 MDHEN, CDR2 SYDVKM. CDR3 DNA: TGTGCCAGCAGTCTGCCGGGGGGCTCCTACGAGCAGTACTTC. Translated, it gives CASSLPGGSYEQYF.

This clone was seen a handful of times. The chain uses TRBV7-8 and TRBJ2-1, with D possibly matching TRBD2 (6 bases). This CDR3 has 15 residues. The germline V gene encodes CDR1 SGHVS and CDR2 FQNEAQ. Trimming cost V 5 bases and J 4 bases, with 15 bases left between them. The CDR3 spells CASSLSELAYNEQFF. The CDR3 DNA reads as TGTGCCAGCAGCCTCTCCGAACTAGCTTACAATGAGCAGTTCTTC.

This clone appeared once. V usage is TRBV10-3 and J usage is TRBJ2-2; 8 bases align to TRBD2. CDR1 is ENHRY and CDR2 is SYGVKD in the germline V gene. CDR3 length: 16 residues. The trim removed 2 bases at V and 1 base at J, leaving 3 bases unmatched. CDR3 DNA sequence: TGTGCCATCAGTGAGGTGGCGGGGGGGAACACCGGGGAGCTGTTTTTT. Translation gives CAISEVAGGNTGELFF.

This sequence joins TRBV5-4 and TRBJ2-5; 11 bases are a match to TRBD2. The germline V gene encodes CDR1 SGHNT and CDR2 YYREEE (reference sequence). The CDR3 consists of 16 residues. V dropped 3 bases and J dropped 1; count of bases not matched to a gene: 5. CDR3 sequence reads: CASSSGLAGSQETQYF. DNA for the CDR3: TGTGCCAGCAGCTCCGGACTAGCGGGCTCCCAAGAGACCCAGTACTTC.

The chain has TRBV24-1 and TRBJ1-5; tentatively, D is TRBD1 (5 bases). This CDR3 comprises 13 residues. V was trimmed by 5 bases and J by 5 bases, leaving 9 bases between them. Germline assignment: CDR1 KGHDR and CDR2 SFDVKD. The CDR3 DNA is TGTGCCACCAGTGGTGGGGCGCATCAGCCCCAGCATTTT. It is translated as CATSGGAHQPQHF.

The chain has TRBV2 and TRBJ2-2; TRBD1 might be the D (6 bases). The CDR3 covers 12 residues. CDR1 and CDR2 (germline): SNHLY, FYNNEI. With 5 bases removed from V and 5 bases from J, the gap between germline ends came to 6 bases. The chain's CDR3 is CASSQGTGELFF. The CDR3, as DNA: TGTGCCAGCAGTCAGGGGACCGGGGAGCTGTTTTTT.

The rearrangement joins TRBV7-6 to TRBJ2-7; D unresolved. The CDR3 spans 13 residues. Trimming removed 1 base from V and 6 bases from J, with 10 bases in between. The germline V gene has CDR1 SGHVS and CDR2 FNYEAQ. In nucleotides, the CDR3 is TGTGCCAGCAGCTTAGTAGTGCGAGGCGAGCAGTACTTC. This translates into CASSLVVRGEQYF.

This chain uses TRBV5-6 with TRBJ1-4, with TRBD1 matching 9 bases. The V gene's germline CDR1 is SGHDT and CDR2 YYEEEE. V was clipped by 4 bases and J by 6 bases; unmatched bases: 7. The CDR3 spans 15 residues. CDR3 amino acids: CASSPGQGSDEKLFF. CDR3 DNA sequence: TGTGCCAGCAGCCCAGGACAGGGGAGCGATGAAAAACTGTTTTTT.

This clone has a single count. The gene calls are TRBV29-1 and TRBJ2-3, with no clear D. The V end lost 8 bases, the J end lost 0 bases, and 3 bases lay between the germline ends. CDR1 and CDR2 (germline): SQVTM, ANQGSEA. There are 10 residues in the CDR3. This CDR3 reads CSTSTDTQYF. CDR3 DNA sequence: TGCAGCACTAGCACAGATACGCAGTATTTT.

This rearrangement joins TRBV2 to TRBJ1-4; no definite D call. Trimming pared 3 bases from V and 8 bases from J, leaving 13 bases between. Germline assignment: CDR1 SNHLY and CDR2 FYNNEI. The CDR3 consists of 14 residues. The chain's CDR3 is CASSDIASGEKLFF. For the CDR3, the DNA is TGTGCCAGCAGTGACATAGCATCCGGAGAAAAACTGTTTTTT.

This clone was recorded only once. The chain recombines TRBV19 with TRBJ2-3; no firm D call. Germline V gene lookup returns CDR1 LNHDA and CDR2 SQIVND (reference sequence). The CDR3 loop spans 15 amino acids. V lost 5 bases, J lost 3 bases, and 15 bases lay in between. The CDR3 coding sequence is TGTGCCAGTAGTTCCCTTAGACTGACTACAGATACGCAGTATTTT. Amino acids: CASSSLRLTTDTQYF.

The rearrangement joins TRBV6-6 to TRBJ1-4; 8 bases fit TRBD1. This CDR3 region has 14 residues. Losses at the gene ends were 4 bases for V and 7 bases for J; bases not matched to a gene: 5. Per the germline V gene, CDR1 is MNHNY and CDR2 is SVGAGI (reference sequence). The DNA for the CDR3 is TGTGCCAGCAGTTTAAAGGACAGGGCTGAAAAACTGTTTTTT. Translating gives CASSLKDRAEKLFF.

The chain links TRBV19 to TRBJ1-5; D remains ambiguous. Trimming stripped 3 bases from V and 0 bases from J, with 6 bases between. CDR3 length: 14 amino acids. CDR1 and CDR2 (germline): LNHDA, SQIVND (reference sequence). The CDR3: CASSIKISNQPQHF. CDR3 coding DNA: TGTGCCAGTAGTATTAAAATTAGCAATCAGCCCCAGCATTTT.

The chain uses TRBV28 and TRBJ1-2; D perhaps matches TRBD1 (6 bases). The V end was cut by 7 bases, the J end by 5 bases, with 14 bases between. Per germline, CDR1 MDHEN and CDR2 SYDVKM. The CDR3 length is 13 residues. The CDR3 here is CASTKGRGYGYTF. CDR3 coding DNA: TGTGCCAGCACCAAAGGGAGGGGGTATGGCTACACCTTC.

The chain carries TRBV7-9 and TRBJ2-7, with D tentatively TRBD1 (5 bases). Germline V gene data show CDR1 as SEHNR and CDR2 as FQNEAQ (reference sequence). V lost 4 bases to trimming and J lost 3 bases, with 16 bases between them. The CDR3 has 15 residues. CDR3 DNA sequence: TGTGCCAGCAGCTATTCAGGGTATTATGGCTACGAGCAGTACTTC. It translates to CASSYSGYYGYEQYF.

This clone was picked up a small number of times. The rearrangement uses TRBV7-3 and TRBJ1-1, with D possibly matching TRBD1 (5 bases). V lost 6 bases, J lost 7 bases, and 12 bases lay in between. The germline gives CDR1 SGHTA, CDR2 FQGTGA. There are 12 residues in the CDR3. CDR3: CASRPDSIEAFF. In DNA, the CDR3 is TGTGCCAGCAGACCCGACAGCATTGAAGCTTTCTTT.

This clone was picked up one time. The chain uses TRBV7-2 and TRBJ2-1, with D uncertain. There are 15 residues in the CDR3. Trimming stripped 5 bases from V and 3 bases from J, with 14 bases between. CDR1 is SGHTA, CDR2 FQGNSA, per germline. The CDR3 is CASSPHPANYNEQFF. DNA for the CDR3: TGTGCCAGCAGCCCCCATCCAGCGAACTACAATGAGCAGTTCTTC.

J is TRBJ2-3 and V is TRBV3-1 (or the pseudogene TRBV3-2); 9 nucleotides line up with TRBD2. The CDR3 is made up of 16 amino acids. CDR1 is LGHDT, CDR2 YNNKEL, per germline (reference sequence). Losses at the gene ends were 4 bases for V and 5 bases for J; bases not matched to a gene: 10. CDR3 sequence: CASSPHVAGAVDTQYF. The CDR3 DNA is TGTGCCAGCAGCCCACACGTAGCGGGAGCCGTAGATACGCAGTATTTT.

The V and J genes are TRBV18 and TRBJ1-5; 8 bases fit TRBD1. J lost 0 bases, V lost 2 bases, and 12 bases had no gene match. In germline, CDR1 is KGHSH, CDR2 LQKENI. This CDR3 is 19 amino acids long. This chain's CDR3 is CASSPSRGDRTYSNQPQHF. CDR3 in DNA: TGTGCCAGCTCACCATCGAGGGGGGACAGGACTTATAGCAATCAGCCCCAGCATTTT. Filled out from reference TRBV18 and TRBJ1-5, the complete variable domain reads NAGVMQNPRHLVRRRGQEARLRCSPMKGHSHVYWYRQLPEEGLKFMVYLQKENIIDESGMPKERFSAEFPKEGPSILRIQQVVRGDSAAYFCASSPSRGDRTYSNQPQHFGDGTRLSIL.

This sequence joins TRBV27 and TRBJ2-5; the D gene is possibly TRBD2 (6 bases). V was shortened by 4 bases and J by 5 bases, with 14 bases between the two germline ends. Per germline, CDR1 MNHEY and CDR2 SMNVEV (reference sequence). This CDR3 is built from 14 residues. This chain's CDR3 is CASSSRTGLETQYF. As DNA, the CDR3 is TGTGCCAGCAGTTCACGTACGGGACTGGAGACCCAGTACTTC.

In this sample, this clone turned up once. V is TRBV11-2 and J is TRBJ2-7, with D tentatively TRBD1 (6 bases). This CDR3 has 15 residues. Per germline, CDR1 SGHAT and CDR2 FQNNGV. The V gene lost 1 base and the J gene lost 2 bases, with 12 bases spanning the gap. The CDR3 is CASSLGRGGPYEQYF. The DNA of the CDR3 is TGTGCCAGCAGCTTAGGAAGAGGGGGACCCTACGAGCAGTACTTC.

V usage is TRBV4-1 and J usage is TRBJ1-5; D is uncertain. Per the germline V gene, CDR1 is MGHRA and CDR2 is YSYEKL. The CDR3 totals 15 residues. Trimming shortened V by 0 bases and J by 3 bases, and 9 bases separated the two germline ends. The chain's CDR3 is CASSQDGQPNQPQHF. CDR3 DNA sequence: TGCGCCAGCAGCCAAGATGGGCAGCCCAATCAGCCCCAGCATTTT.

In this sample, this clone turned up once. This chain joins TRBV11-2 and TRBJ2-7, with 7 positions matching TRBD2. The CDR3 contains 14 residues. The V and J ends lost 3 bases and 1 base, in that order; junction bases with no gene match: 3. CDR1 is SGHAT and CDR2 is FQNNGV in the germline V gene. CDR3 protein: CASSFAGVSYEQYF. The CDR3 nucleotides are TGTGCCAGCAGCTTTGCGGGAGTGTCCTACGAGCAGTACTTC.

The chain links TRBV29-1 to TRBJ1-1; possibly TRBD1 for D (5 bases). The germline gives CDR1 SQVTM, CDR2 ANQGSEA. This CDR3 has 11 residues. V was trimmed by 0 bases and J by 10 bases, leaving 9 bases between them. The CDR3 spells CSVEDQGGAFF. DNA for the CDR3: TGCAGCGTTGAAGACCAGGGAGGAGCTTTCTTT.

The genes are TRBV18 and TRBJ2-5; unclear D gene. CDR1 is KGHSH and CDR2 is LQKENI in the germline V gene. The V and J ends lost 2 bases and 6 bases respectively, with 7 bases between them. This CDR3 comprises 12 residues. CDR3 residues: CASSPNWQTQYF. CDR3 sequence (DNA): TGTGCCAGCTCACCAAATTGGCAGACCCAGTACTTC.

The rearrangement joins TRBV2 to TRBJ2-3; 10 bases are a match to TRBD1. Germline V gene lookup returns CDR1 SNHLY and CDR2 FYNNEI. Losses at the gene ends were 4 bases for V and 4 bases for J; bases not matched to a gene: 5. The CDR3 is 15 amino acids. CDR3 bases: TGTGCCAGCAGTGGAGGGACAGGGGTCCCAGATACGCAGTATTTT. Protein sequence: CASSGGTGVPDTQYF.

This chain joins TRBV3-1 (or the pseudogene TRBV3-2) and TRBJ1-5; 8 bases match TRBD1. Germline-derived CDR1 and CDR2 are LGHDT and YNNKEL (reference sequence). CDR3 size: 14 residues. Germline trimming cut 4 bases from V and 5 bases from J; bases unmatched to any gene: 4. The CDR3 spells CASSLGQGDQPQHF. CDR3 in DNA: TGTGCCAGCAGCCTTGGACAGGGCGATCAGCCCCAGCATTTT.

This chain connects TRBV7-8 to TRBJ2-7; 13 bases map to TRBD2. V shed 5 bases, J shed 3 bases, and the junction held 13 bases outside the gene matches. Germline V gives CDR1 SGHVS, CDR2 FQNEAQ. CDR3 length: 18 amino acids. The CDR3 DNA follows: TGTGCCAGCAGCCTCCTACTAGCGGGAGGGTCCTTCGGCTACGAGCAGTACTTC. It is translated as CASSLLLAGGSFGYEQYF.

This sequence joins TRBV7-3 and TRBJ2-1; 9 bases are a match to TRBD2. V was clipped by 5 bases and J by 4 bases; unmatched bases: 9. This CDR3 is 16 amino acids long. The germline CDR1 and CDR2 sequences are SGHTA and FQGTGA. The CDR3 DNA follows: TGTGCCAGCAGCCCGTCTTCTAGCGGGGATTACAATGAGCAGTTCTTC. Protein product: CASSPSSSGDYNEQFF.